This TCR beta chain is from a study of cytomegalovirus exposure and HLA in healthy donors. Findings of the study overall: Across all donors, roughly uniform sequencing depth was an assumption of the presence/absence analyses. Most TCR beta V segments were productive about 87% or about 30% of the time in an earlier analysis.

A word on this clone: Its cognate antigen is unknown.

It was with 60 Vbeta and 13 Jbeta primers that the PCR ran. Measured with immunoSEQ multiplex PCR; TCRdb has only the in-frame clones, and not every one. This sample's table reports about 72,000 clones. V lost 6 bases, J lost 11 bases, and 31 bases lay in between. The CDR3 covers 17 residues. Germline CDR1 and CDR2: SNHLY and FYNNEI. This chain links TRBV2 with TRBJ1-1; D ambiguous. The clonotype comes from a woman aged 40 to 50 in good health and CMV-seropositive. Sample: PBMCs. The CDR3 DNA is TGTGCCAGCAGCCCCACGTCCATCGGTACTGCGGAGGTCGGCGCTTTCTTT. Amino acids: CASSPTSIGTAEVGAFF.